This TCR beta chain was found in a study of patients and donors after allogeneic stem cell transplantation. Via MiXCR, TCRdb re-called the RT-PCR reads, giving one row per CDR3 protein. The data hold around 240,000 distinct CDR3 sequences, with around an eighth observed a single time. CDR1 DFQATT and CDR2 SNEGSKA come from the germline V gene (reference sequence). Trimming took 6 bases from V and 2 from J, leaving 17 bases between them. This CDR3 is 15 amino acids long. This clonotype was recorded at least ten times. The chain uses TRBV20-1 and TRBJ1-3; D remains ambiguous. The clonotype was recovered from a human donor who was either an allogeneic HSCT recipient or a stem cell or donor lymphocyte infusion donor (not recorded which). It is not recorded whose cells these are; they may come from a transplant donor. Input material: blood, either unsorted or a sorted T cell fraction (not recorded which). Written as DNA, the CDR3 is TGCAGTGCAGCCGCTGCAGTCTCAGCTGGAAACACCATATATTTT. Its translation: CSAAAAVSAGNTIYF.